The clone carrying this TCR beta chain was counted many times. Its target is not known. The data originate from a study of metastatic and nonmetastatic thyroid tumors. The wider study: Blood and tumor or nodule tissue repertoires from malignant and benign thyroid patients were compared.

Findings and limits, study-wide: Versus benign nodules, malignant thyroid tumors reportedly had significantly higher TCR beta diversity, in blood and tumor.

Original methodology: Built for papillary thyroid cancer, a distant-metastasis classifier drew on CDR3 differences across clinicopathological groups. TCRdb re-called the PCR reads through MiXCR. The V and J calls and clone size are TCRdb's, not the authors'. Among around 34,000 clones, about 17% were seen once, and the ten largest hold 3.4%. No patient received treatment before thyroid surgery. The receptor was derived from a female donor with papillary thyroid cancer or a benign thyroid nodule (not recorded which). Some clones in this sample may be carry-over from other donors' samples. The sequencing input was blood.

DNA of the CDR3: TGTGCCAGCAGCCCTCAAGGGGGGGGACTAGCGGGAGTTAGTATGTACTTC. Protein: CASSPQGGGLAGVSMYF. The V and J genes are TRBV9 and TRBJ2-7; TRBD2 aligns across 14 bases. The ends lost 4 bases at V and 12 bases at J; junction bases unmatched: 18. Per germline, CDR1 SGDLS and CDR2 YYNGEE. The CDR3 covers 17 residues.